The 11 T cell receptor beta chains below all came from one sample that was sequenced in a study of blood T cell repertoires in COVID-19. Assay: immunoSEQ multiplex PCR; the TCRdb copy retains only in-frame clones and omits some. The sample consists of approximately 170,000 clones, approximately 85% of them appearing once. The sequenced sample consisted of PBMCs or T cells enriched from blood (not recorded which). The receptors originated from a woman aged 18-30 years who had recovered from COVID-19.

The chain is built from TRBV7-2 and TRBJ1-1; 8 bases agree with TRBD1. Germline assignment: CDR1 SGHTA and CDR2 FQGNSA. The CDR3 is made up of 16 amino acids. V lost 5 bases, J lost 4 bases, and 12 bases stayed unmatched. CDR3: CASSPIQGARGTEAFF. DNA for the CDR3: TGTGCCAGCAGCCCAATCCAGGGGGCGCGGGGCACTGAAGCTTTCTTT.

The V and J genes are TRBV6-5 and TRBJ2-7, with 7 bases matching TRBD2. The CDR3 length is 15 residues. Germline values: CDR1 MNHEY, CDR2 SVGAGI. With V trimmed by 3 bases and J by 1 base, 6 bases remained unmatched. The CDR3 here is CASSYGWRGSYEQYF. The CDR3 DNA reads TGTGCCAGCAGTTATGGGTGGCGGGGGTCCTACGAGCAGTACTTC.

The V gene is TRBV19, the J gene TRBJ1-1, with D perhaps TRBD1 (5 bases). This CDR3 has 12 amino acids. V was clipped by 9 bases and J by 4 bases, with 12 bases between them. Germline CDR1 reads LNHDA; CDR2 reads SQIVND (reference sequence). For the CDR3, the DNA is TGTGCCAGCAAGCTAGGGGTCACTGAAGCTTTCTTT. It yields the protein CASKLGVTEAFF.

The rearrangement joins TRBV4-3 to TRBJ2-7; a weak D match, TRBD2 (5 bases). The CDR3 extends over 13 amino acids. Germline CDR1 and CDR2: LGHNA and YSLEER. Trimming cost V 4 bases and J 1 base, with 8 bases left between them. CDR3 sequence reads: CASSRGPSYEQYF. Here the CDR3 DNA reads TGCGCCAGCAGCCGAGGGCCATCCTACGAGCAGTACTTC.

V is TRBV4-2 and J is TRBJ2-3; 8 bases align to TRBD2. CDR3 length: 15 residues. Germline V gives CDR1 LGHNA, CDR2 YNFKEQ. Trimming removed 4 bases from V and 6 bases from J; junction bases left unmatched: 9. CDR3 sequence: CASSLGGGTADTQYF. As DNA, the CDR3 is TGTGCCAGCAGCCTCGGGGGGGGCACCGCGGATACGCAGTATTTT.

The CDR3 loop reads CASSTTGTGATGGQFF. In nucleotides, the CDR3 is TGTGCCAGTAGTACAACCGGGACAGGGGCGACGGGGGGGCAGTTCTTC. The chain is built from TRBV19 and TRBJ2-1; the match to TRBD1 covers 10 bases. Trimming cost V 4 bases and J 12 bases; bases outside gene matches: 15. This CDR3 is built from 16 residues. Germline V gene sequence: CDR1 LNHDA, CDR2 SQIVND (reference sequence). The variable domain in full, with the rest retrieved from reference TRBV19 and TRBJ2-1, is DGGITQSPKYLFRKEGQNVTLSCEQNLNHDAMYWYRQDPGQGLRLIYYSQIVNDFQKGDIAEGYSVSREKKESFPLTVTSAQKNPTAFYLCASSTTGTGATGGQFFGPGTRLTVL.

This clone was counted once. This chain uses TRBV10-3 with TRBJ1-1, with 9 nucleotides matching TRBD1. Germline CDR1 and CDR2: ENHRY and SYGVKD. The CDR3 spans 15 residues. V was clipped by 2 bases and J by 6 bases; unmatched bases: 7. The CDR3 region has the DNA TGTGCCATCAGTGAGCGGGACAGGGCTGCCGCTGAAGCTTTCTTT. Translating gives CAISERDRAAAEAFF.

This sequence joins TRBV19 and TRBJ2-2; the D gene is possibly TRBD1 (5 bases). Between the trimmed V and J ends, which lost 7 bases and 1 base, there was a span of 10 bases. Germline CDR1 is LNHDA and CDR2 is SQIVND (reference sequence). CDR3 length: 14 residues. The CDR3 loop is CASTRTLNTGELFF. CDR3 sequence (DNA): TGTGCCAGTACCCGGACACTGAACACCGGGGAGCTGTTTTTT.

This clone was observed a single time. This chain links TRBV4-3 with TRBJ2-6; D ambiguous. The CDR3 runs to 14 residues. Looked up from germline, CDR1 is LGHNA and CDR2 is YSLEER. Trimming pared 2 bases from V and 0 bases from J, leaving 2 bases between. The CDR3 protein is CASSQLSGANVLTF. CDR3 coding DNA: TGCGCCAGCAGCCAACTCTCTGGGGCCAACGTCCTGACTTTC.

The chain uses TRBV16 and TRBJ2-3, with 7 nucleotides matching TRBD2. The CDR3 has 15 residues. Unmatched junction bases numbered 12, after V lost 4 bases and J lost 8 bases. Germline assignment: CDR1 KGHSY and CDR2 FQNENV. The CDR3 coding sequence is TGTGCCAGCAGCCCCTCAACCGGGACTAATCGTACGCAGTATTTT. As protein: CASSPSTGTNRTQYF.

The CDR3 sequence: CASSLKGTLDEQYF. As DNA, the CDR3 is TGTGCCAGCTCCCTCAAAGGGACACTCGACGAGCAGTACTTC. V gene TRBV18 combines with J gene TRBJ2-7; D is possibly TRBD1 (6 bases). The CDR3 has 14 residues. Per the germline V gene, CDR1 is KGHSH and CDR2 is LQKENI. V was shortened by 6 bases and J by 5 bases, with 17 bases between the two germline ends. Using reference TRBV18 and TRBJ2-7 for the parts outside the CDR3, the full variable domain is NAGVMQNPRHLVRRRGQEARLRCSPMKGHSHVYWYRQLPEEGLKFMVYLQKENIIDESGMPKERFSAEFPKEGPSILRIQQVVRGDSAAYFCASSLKGTLDEQYFGPGTRLTVT.